The clone carrying this TCR beta chain was counted a single time. Antigen unknown. These data are taken from a study of T cell repertoires in cytomegalovirus infection. Turning to the study itself: Matching HLA type, along with CMV infection, was indicated by public TCR beta signatures.

TCRdb re-analysed the reads in MiXCR, keeping a single row per CDR3 protein. The sample includes around 800,000 distinct CDR3 sequences, about 33% of them seen just once. CDR3 size: 13 residues. Trimming cost V 10 bases and J 9 bases, with 19 bases left between them. CDR1 is ENHRY, CDR2 SYGVKD, per germline. The clonotype was recovered from a human donor in good health (CMV status not recorded). Some clones in this sample may be carry-over from other donors' samples. The chain uses TRBV10-3 and TRBJ2-1, with D hard to call. The sequences come from cultured CD8+ T cells from PBMCs, collected from culture after CMV antigen stimulation. In nucleotides, the CDR3 is TGTGCCACTTCGACCCCAAGGGTCGGTGAGCAGTTCTTC. Its protein product is CATSTPRVGEQFF.